These T cell receptor beta chains were read from a single sample in a study of blood T cell repertoires in COVID-19. TCRdb's table, derived via immunoSEQ multiplex PCR, lists solely in-frame clones and lacks some. The data show fewer than 250,000 clones, with about 87% seen just once and roughly 3.7% held by the top ten. The sample comprised PBMCs or T cells enriched from blood (not recorded which). The receptors were sampled from a woman aged 30 to 39 who had been exposed to COVID-19. Both conserved end residues are part of each CDR3. The order of the fields is clone size, D gene, J gene, V gene, CDR3 DNA, CDR3 protein. A D gene is named only where the DNA matches it firmly. Expanded clones get a size class; other rows say once, few or many, or leave the size out.

abundance: few
d_gene: TRBD1
j_gene: TRBJ1-6
v_gene: TRBV7-9
CDR3nt: TGTGCCAGCAGCTTAGGGACAGGGGAATATTCACCCCTCCACTTT
CDR3aa: CASSLGTGEYSPLHF

abundance: NA
d_gene: TRBD2
j_gene: TRBJ2-1
v_gene: TRBV7-2
CDR3nt: TGTGCCAGCAGCTTATCTTCTGGGACTAGCGGGAGAGGGTTCTTC
CDR3aa: CASSLSSGTSGRGFF

abundance: NA
d_gene: TRBD1
j_gene: TRBJ2-5
v_gene: TRBV10-3
CDR3nt: TGTGCCATCAGTGAACAGGGGGGTGAGACCCAGTACTTC
CDR3aa: CAISEQGGETQYF

abundance: few
d_gene: NA
j_gene: TRBJ1-4
v_gene: TRBV13
CDR3nt: TGTGCCAGCAGCTTAGGCCTTCGGGGATCTAATGAAAAACTGTTTTTT
CDR3aa: CASSLGLRGSNEKLFF

abundance: once
d_gene: NA
j_gene: TRBJ2-7
v_gene: TRBV7-2
CDR3nt: TGTGCCAGCAGCTCCTTTCACGAGCAGTACTTC
CDR3aa: CASSSFHEQYF

abundance: NA
d_gene: NA
j_gene: TRBJ1-6
v_gene: TRBV19
CDR3nt: TGTGCCAGTAGTTTAACAAGGGGCAGATATAATTCACCCCTCCACTTT
CDR3aa: CASSLTRGRYNSPLHF

abundance: NA
d_gene: TRBD1
j_gene: TRBJ2-2
v_gene: TRBV24-1
CDR3nt: TGTGCCACCGGGGGACAAACAGGGGCCTACACCGGGGAGCTGTTTTTT
CDR3aa: CATGGQTGAYTGELFF

abundance: NA
d_gene: NA
j_gene: TRBJ1-3
v_gene: TRBV10-3
CDR3nt: TGTGCCATCAGTAATATTCAGGGGTCGGGAGGAAACACCATATATTTT
CDR3aa: CAISNIQGSGGNTIYF

abundance: NA
d_gene: TRBD2
j_gene: TRBJ2-2
v_gene: TRBV7-3
CDR3nt: TGTGCCAGCAGCATTGCGGTAGCGGGAGGCCCTGAAAAGGCAAGTGGGGAGCTGTTTTTT
CDR3aa: CASSIAVAGGPEKASGELFF

abundance: NA
d_gene: NA
j_gene: TRBJ2-7
v_gene: TRBV18
CDR3nt: TGTGCCAGCTCACCAGGCATAGTTCCTGGGGCCGAGCAGTACTTC
CDR3aa: CASSPGIVPGAEQYF

abundance: NA
d_gene: TRBD1
j_gene: TRBJ1-2
v_gene: TRBV7-9
CDR3nt: TGTGCCAGCAGCTCGCCACAGGGGACCAGGGGTAATAATGGCTACACCTTC
CDR3aa: CASSSPQGTRGNNGYTF

abundance: NA
d_gene: TRBD2
j_gene: TRBJ2-1
v_gene: TRBV10-1
CDR3nt: TGCGCCAGCAGTGGACCGGGACTAGCGGGAAGATTTGATGAGCAGTTCTTC
CDR3aa: CASSGPGLAGRFDEQFF

abundance: NA
d_gene: NA
j_gene: TRBJ1-1
v_gene: TRBV30
CDR3nt: TGTGCCTGGGACAATTTGAACACTGAAGCTTTCTTT
CDR3aa: CAWDNLNTEAFF

abundance: NA
d_gene: TRBD2
j_gene: TRBJ2-1
v_gene: TRBV5-4
CDR3nt: TGTGCCAGCAGCTTGGAGCCGGGAGGGTCCCACAATGAGCAGTTCTTC
CDR3aa: CASSLEPGGSHNEQFF

abundance: NA
d_gene: NA
j_gene: TRBJ1-1
v_gene: TRBV3-1/TRBV3-2
CDR3nt: TGTGCCAGCAGCCCCAGGACAGCAAACACTGAAGCTTTCTTT
CDR3aa: CASSPRTANTEAFF

abundance: NA
d_gene: TRBD2
j_gene: TRBJ2-3
v_gene: TRBV6-5
CDR3nt: TGTGCCAGCAGTTACGGACTAGTGAGCACAGATACGCAGTATTTT
CDR3aa: CASSYGLVSTDTQYF

abundance: NA
d_gene: NA
j_gene: TRBJ1-3
v_gene: TRBV27
CDR3nt: TGTGCCAGCAGTTTAAAAGGCGGCTCTGGAAACACCATATATTTT
CDR3aa: CASSLKGGSGNTIYF

abundance: NA
d_gene: TRBD1
j_gene: TRBJ1-4
v_gene: TRBV4-1
CDR3nt: TGCGCCAGCAGCAAGGGGACAGGGAATGAAAAACTGTTTTTT
CDR3aa: CASSKGTGNEKLFF

abundance: once
d_gene: NA
j_gene: TRBJ1-1
v_gene: TRBV27
CDR3nt: TGTGCCACCCCCCAGGGGATTAACACTGAAGCTTTCTTT
CDR3aa: CATPQGINTEAFF

abundance: NA
d_gene: NA
j_gene: TRBJ1-6
v_gene: TRBV6-5
CDR3nt: TGTGCCAGCAAGGCGGGGGGTAATTCACCCCTCCACTTT
CDR3aa: CASKAGGNSPLHF

abundance: NA
d_gene: TRBD1
j_gene: TRBJ1-2
v_gene: TRBV5-6
CDR3nt: TGTGCCAGCAGCCCGGACAGGGAAGGATTCTATGGCTACACCTTC
CDR3aa: CASSPDREGFYGYTF

abundance: NA
d_gene: NA
j_gene: TRBJ2-2
v_gene: TRBV5-5
CDR3nt: TGTGCCAGCAGCTTGGCCCACGCAGGGTGGGGCGGGGAGCTGTTTTTT
CDR3aa: CASSLAHAGWGGELFF

abundance: NA
d_gene: NA
j_gene: TRBJ1-4
v_gene: TRBV29-1
CDR3nt: TGCAGCGTCTCCGGGACAACTAATGAAAAACTGTTTTTT
CDR3aa: CSVSGTTNEKLFF

abundance: NA
d_gene: NA
j_gene: TRBJ2-3
v_gene: TRBV7-6
CDR3nt: TGTGCCAGCAGCTTAGGGTCGGGAGTGGTAACAGATACGCAGTATTTT
CDR3aa: CASSLGSGVVTDTQYF

abundance: NA
d_gene: TRBD2
j_gene: TRBJ2-5
v_gene: TRBV15
CDR3nt: TGTGCCACCAGCAGAGGCGTAGCGGGAGGGCCGAAAGAGACCCAGTACTTC
CDR3aa: CATSRGVAGGPKETQYF

abundance: NA
d_gene: TRBD1
j_gene: TRBJ1-1
v_gene: TRBV5-1
CDR3nt: TGCGCCAGCAGCTTGGAGCTTAGGACAGGACCGAGGGCTGAAGCTTTCTTT
CDR3aa: CASSLELRTGPRAEAFF

abundance: NA
d_gene: NA
j_gene: TRBJ1-1
v_gene: TRBV20-1
CDR3nt: TGCAGTGCTATAAGCGAACCTGAAGCTTTCTTT
CDR3aa: CSAISEPEAFF

abundance: NA
d_gene: NA
j_gene: TRBJ2-1
v_gene: TRBV5-5
CDR3nt: TGTGCCAGCAGCTTAGCGGCGGGGAGCTTTTACAATGAGCAGTTCTTC
CDR3aa: CASSLAAGSFYNEQFF